This TCR beta chain was identified in a study of T cells in Graves' hyperthyroidism and ophthalmopathy. This CDR3 spans 13 amino acids. CDR1 and CDR2 from the germline V gene are DFQATT and SNEGSKA (reference sequence). Trimming left V 3 bases short and J 4 bases short, with 12 bases between. The investigators amplified TCR beta CDR3 regions from RNA transcripts. First-round RT-PCR of the TCR CDR3 relied on the HTBI primer set. MiXCR, run by TCRdb on the multiplex PCR reads, gives a single entry per CDR3 protein. The sample has some 760,000 distinct CDR3 sequences; about 14% are singletons. The study, taken as a whole, reports: Most clonotypes expanded in the thyroid (above 0.001) were also present in blood.

Patients having uncontrolled infection, another autoimmune disease, pregnancy or lactation were not included. Based on clinical symptoms, serum thyroxine and TRAb, thyroid ultrasound and orbital computed tomography, diagnoses were reached. In the case of this clonotype: What it binds is not known.

V and J are TRBV20-1 and TRBJ1-1; possibly TRBD1 for D (5 bases). The sequencing input was blood. The origin of this receptor is a woman between 18 and 29 years old with Graves' hyperthyroidism. The CDR3: CSARGGWGTEAFF. The CDR3 DNA reads as TGCAGTGCTAGGGGGGGGTGGGGCACTGAAGCTTTCTTT.